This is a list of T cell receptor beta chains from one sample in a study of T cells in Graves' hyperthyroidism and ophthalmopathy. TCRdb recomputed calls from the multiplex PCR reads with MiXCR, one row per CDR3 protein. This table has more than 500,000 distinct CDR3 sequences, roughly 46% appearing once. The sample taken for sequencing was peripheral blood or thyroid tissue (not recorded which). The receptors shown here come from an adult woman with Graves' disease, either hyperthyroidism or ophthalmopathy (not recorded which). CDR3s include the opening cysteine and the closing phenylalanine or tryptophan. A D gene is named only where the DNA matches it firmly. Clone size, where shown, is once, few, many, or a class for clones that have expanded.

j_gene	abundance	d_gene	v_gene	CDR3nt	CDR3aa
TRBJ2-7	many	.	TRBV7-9	TGTGCCAGCAGCTCCTCTCGGGAATCCTACGAGCAGTACTTC	CASSSSRESYEQYF
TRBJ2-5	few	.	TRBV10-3	TGTGCCACCGCCCGGGAGTTAGAGACCCAGTACTTC	CATARELETQYF
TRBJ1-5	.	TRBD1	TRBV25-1	TGTGCCAGCAGTGAATTGGGGACAGGGAGCAATCAGCCCCAGCATTTT	CASSELGTGSNQPQHF
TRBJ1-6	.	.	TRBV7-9	TGTGCCAGCAGCTTAGTACCCTACAATTCACGATTTTTGAGTTCACCCCTCCACTTT	CASSLVPYNSRFLSSPLHF
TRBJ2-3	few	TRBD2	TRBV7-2	TGTGCCAGCAGCCCACGGTTTAGGACTAGCGGGAGAGGGTTGGATACGCAGTATTTT	CASSPRFRTSGRGLDTQYF
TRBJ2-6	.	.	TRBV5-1	TGTGCCAGCAGCACCCCCGGGACATCTGGGGCCAACGTCCTGACTTTC	CASSTPGTSGANVLTF
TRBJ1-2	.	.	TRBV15	TGTGCCACCAGCAGGGGCATGGGTAACTATGGCTACACCTTC	CATSRGMGNYGYTF
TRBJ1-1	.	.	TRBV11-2	TGTGCCAGCAGCTTCCCGGGGCTTGAAGCTTTCTTT	CASSFPGLEAFF
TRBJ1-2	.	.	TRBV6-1	TGTGCCAGCAGTTTGGTCGACCGCTCTCGCCTGGGCTACACCTTC	CASSLVDRSRLGYTF
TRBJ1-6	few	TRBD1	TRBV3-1	TGTGCCAGCAGCCGCGGACAGGGTAGCTCCTATAATTCACCCCTCCACTTT	CASSRGQGSSYNSPLHF
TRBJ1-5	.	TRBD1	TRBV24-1	TGTGCCACCAGTGATACAAGGACAGGGGGCATATCTCAGCCCCAGCATTTT	CATSDTRTGGISQPQHF
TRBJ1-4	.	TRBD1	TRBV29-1	TGCAGCGTTGCTCAGTCGTCCGACAGGGAGTTCTTTTTT	CSVAQSSDREFFF
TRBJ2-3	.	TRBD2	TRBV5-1	TGCGCCAGCAGCCCCCCCGGGGGGAGTACGCAGTATTTT	CASSPPGGSTQYF